Listed below are T cell receptor beta chains from one sample, sequenced in a study of type 1 regulatory T cells. MiXCR was run by TCRdb on the reads, yielding one entry per CDR3 protein. The sample has 60,000 to 70,000 distinct CDR3 sequences, more than 45% seen once. For these receptors, no antigen is known. The material sequenced was cultured non-Tr1 T cells, either the whole culture or a sorted T cell fraction (not recorded which). The receptor set was obtained from a human donor in good health. The CDR3 runs from the conserved cysteine through the conserved F or W. The order of the fields is V gene, D gene, J gene, clone size, CDR3 protein, CDR3 DNA. D genes are given only for firm matches. Only some rows state a clone size, as once, few, many or a class for expanded clones.

V: TRBV4-1
D: NA
J: TRBJ1-1
size: medium-sized
CDR3: CASRGPLRDTEAFF
DNA: TGCGCCAGCAGGGGACCCTTAAGGGACACTGAAGCTTTCTTT

V: TRBV5-1
D: TRBD2
J: TRBJ2-5
size: few
CDR3: CASSSGGIQETQYF
DNA: TGCGCCAGCAGCTCCGGGGGGATTCAAGAGACCCAGTACTTC

V: TRBV4-2
D: NA
J: TRBJ1-6
size: NA
CDR3: CASSQDYSRLNSPLHF
DNA: TGTGCCAGCAGCCAAGATTATAGCAGGCTGAATTCACCCCTCCACTTT

V: TRBV4-1
D: NA
J: TRBJ1-2
size: NA
CDR3: CASSQDDYLPNYGYTF
DNA: TGCGCCAGCAGCCAAGATGATTATCTCCCTAACTATGGCTACACCTTC

V: TRBV5-6
D: TRBD2
J: TRBJ2-5
size: few
CDR3: CASSLAGSGVGETQYF
DNA: TGTGCCAGCAGCTTGGCCGGAAGCGGGGTGGGAGAGACCCAGTACTTC

V: TRBV7-9
D: NA
J: TRBJ2-3
size: few
CDR3: CASSFSRTDTQYF
DNA: TGTGCCAGCAGCTTCAGTCGCACAGATACGCAGTATTTT

V: TRBV20-1
D: NA
J: TRBJ2-1
size: few
CDR3: CSASEDALGGNNEQFF
DNA: TGCAGTGCTAGCGAGGACGCTCTGGGGGGAAACAATGAGCAGTTCTTC

V: TRBV12-3/TRBV12-4
D: TRBD2
J: TRBJ2-1
size: few
CDR3: CASSAAGETYNEQFF
DNA: TGTGCCAGCAGTGCAGCGGGGGAAACTTACAATGAGCAGTTCTTC

V: TRBV12-3/TRBV12-4
D: NA
J: TRBJ1-5
size: NA
CDR3: CASSPVGGINQPQHF
DNA: TGTGCCAGCAGTCCAGTCGGAGGGATCAATCAGCCCCAGCATTTT

V: TRBV27
D: NA
J: TRBJ1-1
size: NA
CDR3: CASRRLGVVTEAFF
DNA: TGTGCCAGCAGGCGTTTGGGGGTAGTCACTGAAGCTTTCTTT

V: TRBV11-2
D: NA
J: TRBJ1-2
size: few
CDR3: CASSYPQGGYTF
DNA: TGTGCCAGCAGCTATCCCCAGGGGGGCTACACCTTC

V: TRBV5-1
D: NA
J: TRBJ2-3
size: NA
CDR3: CASSPYTTDTQYF
DNA: TGCGCCAGCAGCCCCTATACCACAGATACGCAGTATTTT

V: TRBV12-3/TRBV12-4
D: NA
J: TRBJ2-1
size: NA
CDR3: CASTGGGIHLNEQFF
DNA: TGTGCCAGCACTGGAGGGGGGATCCACCTCAATGAGCAGTTCTTC

V: TRBV4-1
D: TRBD2
J: TRBJ2-4
size: few
CDR3: CASSQASSGGHGNIQYF
DNA: TGCGCCAGCAGCCAAGCTTCTAGCGGGGGGCATGGAAACATTCAGTACTTC

V: TRBV6-5
D: TRBD1
J: TRBJ2-2
size: NA
CDR3: CASRADRLQSGELFF
DNA: TGTGCCAGCAGGGCGGACAGGCTTCAGTCCGGGGAGCTGTTTTTT

V: TRBV12-3/TRBV12-4
D: NA
J: TRBJ2-7
size: few
CDR3: CASRLGLTGLGEQYF
DNA: TGTGCCAGCAGGTTGGGTTTGACGGGCCTCGGGGAGCAGTACTTC

V: TRBV7-8
D: TRBD2
J: TRBJ2-3
size: NA
CDR3: CASRNRGRADTQYF
DNA: TGTGCCAGCAGGAATCGGGGGAGGGCAGATACGCAGTATTTT